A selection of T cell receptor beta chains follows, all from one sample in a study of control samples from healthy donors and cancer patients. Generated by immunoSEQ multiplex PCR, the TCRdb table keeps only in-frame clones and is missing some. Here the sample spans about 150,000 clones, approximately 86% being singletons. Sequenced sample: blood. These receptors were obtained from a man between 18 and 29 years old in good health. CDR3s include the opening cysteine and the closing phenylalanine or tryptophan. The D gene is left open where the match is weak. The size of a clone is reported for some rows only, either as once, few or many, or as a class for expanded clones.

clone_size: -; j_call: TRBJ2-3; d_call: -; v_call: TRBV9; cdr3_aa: CASSVFSTDTQYF; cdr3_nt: TGTGCCAGCAGCGTGTTCAGCACAGATACGCAGTATTTT
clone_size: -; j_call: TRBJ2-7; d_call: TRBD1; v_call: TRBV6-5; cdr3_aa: CASKPGQETYEQYF; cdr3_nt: TGTGCCAGCAAGCCGGGACAGGAAACCTACGAGCAGTACTTC
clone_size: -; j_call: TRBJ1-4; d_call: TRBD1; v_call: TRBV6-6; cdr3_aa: CASSPPGQAYEKLFF; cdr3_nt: TGTGCCAGCAGCCCCCCGGGACAGGCGTATGAAAAACTGTTTTTT
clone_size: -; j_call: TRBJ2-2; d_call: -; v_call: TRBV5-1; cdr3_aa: CASSWTGTSGGELFF; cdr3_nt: TGCGCCAGCAGCTGGACCGGGACTTCAGGCGGGGAGCTGTTTTTT
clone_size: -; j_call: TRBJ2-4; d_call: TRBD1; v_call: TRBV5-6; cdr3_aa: CASSSGQGENIQYF; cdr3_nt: TGTGCCAGCAGCTCCGGACAGGGGGAAAACATTCAGTACTTC
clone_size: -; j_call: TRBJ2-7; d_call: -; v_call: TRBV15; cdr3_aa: CATSREVGAYEQYF; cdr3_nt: TGTGCCACCAGCAGAGAAGTGGGGGCCTACGAGCAGTACTTC
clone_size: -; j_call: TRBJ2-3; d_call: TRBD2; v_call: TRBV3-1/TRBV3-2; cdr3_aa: CASSQAARAGGGDTQYF; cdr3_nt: TGTGCCAGCAGCCAAGCTGCCCGAGCGGGGGGTGGGGATACGCAGTATTTT
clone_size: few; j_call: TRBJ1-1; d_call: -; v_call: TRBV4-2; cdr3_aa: CASSLRDSDTEAFF; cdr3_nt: TGTGCCAGCAGCCTCCGGGACTCCGACACTGAAGCTTTCTTT
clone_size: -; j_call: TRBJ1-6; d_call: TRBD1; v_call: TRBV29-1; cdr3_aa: CSEAYQGRGTKGNSPLHF; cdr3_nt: TGCAGCGAGGCCTACCAGGGCAGGGGGACTAAAGGAAATTCACCCCTCCACTTT
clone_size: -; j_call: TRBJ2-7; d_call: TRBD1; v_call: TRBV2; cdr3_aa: CASIPDRDGEQYF; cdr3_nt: TGTGCCAGCATTCCGGACAGGGATGGCGAGCAGTACTTC